Shown below are 3 T cell receptor beta chains from a single sample sequenced in a study of beta chain features in type 1 diabetes. Study conclusions and caveats: Type 1 diabetes patients showed a moderate but significant shortening of TCRB CDR3s in all four CD4+ subsets.

TCRB transcripts that were expressed got sequenced, as all of the isolated RNA had been reverse transcribed. The data were produced by immunoSEQ multiplex PCR, yet TCRdb's version contains in-frame clones alone and is incomplete. Of 250,000 to 300,000 clones detected, approximately 14% appear once; the ten largest clones hold less than 0.02%. Their antigens are not known. Source material: naive CD4+ T cells from blood. The receptors were gathered from a man aged 25 to 40 with type 1 diabetes.

The chain has TRBV18 and TRBJ2-5, with 8 bases fitting TRBD2. Germline loops: CDR1 KGHSH, CDR2 LQKENI. CDR3 length: 15 amino acids. The junction had 9 bases not matched to a gene; V was cut back by 4 bases and J by 5 bases. The CDR3 region is CASSQSLAGEETQYF. The CDR3 bases are TGTGCCAGCTCACAAAGTCTAGCGGGTGAGGAGACCCAGTACTTC.

This sequence joins TRBV9 and TRBJ1-2; no clear D gene. The V end lost 0 bases, the J end lost 10 bases, and 10 bases lay between the germline ends. Germline lookup yields CDR1 SGDLS and CDR2 YYNGEE. CDR3 size: 12 residues. This chain's CDR3 is CASSVVTGSYTF. CDR3 coding DNA: TGTGCCAGCAGCGTAGTCACGGGTTCCTACACCTTC.

The table lists this clone with a few counts. DNA of the CDR3: TGCGCCAGCAGCTTGGGTTTGAGCGGGAGGCGCGATGAGCAGTTCTTC. Its translation is CASSLGLSGRRDEQFF. J is TRBJ2-1 and V is TRBV5-1, with 9 bases aligning to TRBD2. CDR3 size: 16 residues. Unmatched junction bases numbered 9, after V lost 0 bases and J lost 8 bases. CDR1 SGHRS and CDR2 YFSETQ come from the germline V gene.